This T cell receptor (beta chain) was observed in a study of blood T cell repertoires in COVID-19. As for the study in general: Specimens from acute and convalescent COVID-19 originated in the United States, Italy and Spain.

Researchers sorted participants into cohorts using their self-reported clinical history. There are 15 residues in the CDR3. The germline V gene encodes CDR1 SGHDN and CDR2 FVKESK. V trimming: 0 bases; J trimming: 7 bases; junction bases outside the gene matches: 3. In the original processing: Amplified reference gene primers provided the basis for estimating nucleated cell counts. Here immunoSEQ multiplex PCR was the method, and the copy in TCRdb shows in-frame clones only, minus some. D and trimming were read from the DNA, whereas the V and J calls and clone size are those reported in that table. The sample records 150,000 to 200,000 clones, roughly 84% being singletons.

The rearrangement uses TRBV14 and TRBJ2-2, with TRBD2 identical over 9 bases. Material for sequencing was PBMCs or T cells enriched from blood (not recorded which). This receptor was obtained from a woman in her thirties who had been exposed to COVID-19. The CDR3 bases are TGTGCCAGCAGCCAAGAGCTAGCGGGGAGCGGGGAGCTGTTTTTT. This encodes CASSQELAGSGELFF.